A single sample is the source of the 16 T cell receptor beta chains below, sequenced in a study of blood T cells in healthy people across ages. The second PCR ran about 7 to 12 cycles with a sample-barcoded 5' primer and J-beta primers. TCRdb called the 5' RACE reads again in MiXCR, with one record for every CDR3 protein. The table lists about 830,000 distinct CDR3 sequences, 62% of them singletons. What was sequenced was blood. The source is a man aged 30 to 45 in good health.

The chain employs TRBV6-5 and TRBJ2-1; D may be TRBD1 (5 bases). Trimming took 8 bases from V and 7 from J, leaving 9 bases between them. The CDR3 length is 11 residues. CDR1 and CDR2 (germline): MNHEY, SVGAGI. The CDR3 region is CASVGRNEQFF. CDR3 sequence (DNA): TGTGCCAGCGTGGGGCGGAATGAGCAGTTCTTC.

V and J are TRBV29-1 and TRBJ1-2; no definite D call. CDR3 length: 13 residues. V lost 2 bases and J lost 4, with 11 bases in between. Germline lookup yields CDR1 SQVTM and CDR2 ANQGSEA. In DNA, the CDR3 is TGCAGCGTTGAATCGAGGAACCCCTATGGCTACACCTTC. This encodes CSVESRNPYGYTF.

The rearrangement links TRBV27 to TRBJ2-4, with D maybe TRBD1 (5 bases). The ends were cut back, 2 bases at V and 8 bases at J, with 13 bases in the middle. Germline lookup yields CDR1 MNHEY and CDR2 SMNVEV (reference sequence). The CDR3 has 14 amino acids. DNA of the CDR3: TGTGCCAGCAGTTTAAGGCAGGGTAGGGACATTCAGTACTTC. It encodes CASSLRQGRDIQYF.

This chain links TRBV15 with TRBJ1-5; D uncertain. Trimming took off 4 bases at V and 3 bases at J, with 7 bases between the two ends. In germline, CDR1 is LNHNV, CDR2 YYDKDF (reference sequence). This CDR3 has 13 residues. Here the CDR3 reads CATSTGTNQPQHF. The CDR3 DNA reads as TGTGCCACCAGCACAGGCACCAATCAGCCCCAGCATTTT.

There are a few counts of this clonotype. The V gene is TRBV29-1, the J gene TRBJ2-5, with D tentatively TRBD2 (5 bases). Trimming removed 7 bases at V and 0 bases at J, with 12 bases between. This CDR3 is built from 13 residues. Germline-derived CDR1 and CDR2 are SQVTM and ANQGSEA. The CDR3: CSGDTGNQETQYF. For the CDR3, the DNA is TGCAGCGGGGATACGGGGAACCAAGAGACCCAGTACTTC.

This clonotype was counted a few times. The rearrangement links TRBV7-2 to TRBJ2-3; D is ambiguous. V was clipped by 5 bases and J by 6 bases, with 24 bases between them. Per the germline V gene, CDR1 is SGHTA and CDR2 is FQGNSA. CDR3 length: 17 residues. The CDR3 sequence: CASSAQARTQVPDTQYF. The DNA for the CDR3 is TGTGCCAGCAGCGCCCAGGCCAGGACCCAAGTCCCGGATACGCAGTATTTT. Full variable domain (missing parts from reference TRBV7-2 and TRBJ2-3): GAGVSQSPSNKVTEKGKDVELRCDPISGHTALYWYRQSLGQGLEFLIYFQGNSAPDKSGLPSDRFSAERTGGSVSTLTIQRTQQEDSAVYLCASSAQARTQVPDTQYFGPGTRLTVL.

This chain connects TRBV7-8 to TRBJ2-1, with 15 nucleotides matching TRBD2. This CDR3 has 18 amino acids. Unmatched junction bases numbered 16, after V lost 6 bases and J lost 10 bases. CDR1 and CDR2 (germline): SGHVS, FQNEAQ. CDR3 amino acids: CASSTDPGLAGGLEEQFF. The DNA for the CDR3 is TGTGCCAGCAGTACCGACCCCGGACTAGCGGGGGGGCTAGAAGAGCAGTTCTTC.

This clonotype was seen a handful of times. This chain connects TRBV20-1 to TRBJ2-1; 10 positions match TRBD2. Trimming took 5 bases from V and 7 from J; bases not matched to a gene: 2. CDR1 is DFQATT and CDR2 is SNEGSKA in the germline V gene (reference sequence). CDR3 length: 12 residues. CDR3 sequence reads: CSALAGVNEQFF. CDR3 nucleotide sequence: TGCAGTGCTCTAGCGGGGGTTAATGAGCAGTTCTTC.

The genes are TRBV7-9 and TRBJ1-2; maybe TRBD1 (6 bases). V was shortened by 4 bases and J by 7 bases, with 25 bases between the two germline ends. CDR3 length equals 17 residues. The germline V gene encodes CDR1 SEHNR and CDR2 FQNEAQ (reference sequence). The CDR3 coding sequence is TGTGCCAGCAGCTCCGACCCAAACAGGGTGTTCAAAGGTGGCTACACCTTC. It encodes CASSSDPNRVFKGGYTF.

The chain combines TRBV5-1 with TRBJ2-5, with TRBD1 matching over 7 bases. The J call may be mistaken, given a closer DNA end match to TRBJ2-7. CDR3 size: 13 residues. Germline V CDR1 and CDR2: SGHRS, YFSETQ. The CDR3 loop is CASRPNRGNEQYF. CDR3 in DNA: TGCGCCAGCAGACCCAACAGGGGTAACGAGCAGTACTTC.

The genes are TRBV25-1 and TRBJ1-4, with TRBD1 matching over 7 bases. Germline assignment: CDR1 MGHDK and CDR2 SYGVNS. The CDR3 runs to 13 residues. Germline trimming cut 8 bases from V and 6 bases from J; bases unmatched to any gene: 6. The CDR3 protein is CASRQGRDEKLFF. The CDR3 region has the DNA TGTGCCAGCCGACAGGGAAGAGATGAAAAACTGTTTTTT. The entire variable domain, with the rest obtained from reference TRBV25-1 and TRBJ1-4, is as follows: EADIYQTPRYLVIGTGKKITLECSQTMGHDKMYWYQQDPGMELHLIHYSYGVNSTEKGDLSSESTVSRIRTEHFPLTLESARPSHTSQYLCASRQGRDEKLFFGSGTQLSVL.

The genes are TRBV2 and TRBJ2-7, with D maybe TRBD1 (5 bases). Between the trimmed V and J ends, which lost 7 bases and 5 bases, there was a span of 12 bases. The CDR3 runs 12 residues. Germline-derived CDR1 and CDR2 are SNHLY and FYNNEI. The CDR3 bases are TGTGCCAGCATGAATCTAGGGGACGAGCAGTACTTC. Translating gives CASMNLGDEQYF.

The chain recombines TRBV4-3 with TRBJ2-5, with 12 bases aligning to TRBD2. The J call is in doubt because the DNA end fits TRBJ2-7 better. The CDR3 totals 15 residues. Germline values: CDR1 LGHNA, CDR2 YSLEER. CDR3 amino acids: CASSQSGTSGHEQYF. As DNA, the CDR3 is TGCGCCAGCAGCCAGTCCGGGACTAGCGGGCACGAGCAGTACTTC.

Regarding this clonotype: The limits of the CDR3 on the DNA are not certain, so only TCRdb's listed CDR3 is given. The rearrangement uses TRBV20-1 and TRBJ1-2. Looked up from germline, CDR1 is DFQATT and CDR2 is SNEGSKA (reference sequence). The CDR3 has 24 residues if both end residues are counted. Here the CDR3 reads CSARPLTPRAPDTQYFGPGMGYTF.

The CDR3 loop is CASSVGAGLTDTQYF. CDR3 in DNA: TGTGCCAGCAGCGTAGGGGCAGGGCTGACAGATACGCAGTATTTT. The gene calls are TRBV9 and TRBJ2-3, with D possibly TRBD1 on 5 matching bases. The CDR3 totals 15 residues. Trimming removed 0 bases from V and 3 bases from J, with 11 bases in between. From germline, CDR1 is SGDLS and CDR2 YYNGEE.

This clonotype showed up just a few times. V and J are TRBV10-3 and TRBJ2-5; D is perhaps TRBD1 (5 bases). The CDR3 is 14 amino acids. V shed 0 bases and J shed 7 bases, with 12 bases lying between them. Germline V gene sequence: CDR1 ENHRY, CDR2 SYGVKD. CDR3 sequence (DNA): TGTGCCATCAGTGAGTCGACAGCCACCGGGACCCAGTACTTC. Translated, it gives CAISESTATGTQYF.